Listed below are T cell receptor beta chains from one sample, sequenced in a study of identical twins. TCRdb used MiXCR to reprocess the 5' RACE reads, holding one entry per CDR3 protein. There are around 570,000 distinct CDR3 sequences in the sample; over 8.5% occur only once, and around 3% lies in the top ten. The sample was also reused in another study, on yellow fever vaccine responses in identical twins.

The sample was PBMCs. The receptors here all came from a woman younger than 35 in good health. Both conserved end residues are part of each CDR3. A D gene is named only where the DNA matches it firmly. Rows give clone size only sometimes, using once, few, many, or a class for an expanded clone.

J gene: TRBJ2-5
D gene: -
V gene: TRBV7-9
CDR3 length: 15
clone size: -
CDR3 DNA: TGTGCCAGCAGCTCGCTAGTAGCATTACAAGAGACCCAGTACTTC
CDR3 protein: CASSSLVALQETQYF

J gene: TRBJ2-3
D gene: -
V gene: TRBV11-3
CDR3 length: 15
clone size: -
CDR3 DNA: TGTGCCAGCAGCCTACGGGACGATAGCACAGATACGCAGTATTTT
CDR3 protein: CASSLRDDSTDTQYF

J gene: TRBJ2-3
D gene: TRBD1
V gene: TRBV7-6
CDR3 length: 16
clone size: -
CDR3 DNA: TGTGCCAGCAGCTTAGGCCGGACAGGGGGCACAGATACGCAGTATTTT
CDR3 protein: CASSLGRTGGTDTQYF

J gene: TRBJ2-7
D gene: -
V gene: TRBV4-1
CDR3 length: 16
clone size: many
CDR3 DNA: TGCGCCAGCAGCCAAGACTACTACCACTCAGGTTACGAGCAGTACTTC
CDR3 protein: CASSQDYYHSGYEQYF

J gene: TRBJ2-7
D gene: TRBD1
V gene: TRBV7-2
CDR3 length: 14
clone size: -
CDR3 DNA: TGTGCCAGCAGCATCCAACAGGGGTCCTACGAGCAGTACTTC
CDR3 protein: CASSIQQGSYEQYF

J gene: TRBJ2-3
D gene: -
V gene: TRBV3-1
CDR3 length: 13
clone size: -
CDR3 DNA: TGTGCCAGCAGCATACTCTGGGGGGATACGCAGTATTTT
CDR3 protein: CASSILWGDTQYF

J gene: TRBJ2-1
D gene: -
V gene: TRBV24-1
CDR3 length: 12
clone size: few
CDR3 DNA: TGTGCCACCAGTGAAGGCTACAATGAGCAGTTCTTC
CDR3 protein: CATSEGYNEQFF

J gene: TRBJ2-7
D gene: -
V gene: TRBV5-1
CDR3 length: 15
clone size: many
CDR3 DNA: TGCGCCAGCAGCTTGGGGGCTTGGCCCCCTGACGAGCAGTACTTC
CDR3 protein: CASSLGAWPPDEQYF

J gene: TRBJ2-3
D gene: -
V gene: TRBV11-2
CDR3 length: 14
clone size: many
CDR3 DNA: TGTGCCAGCAGCGGGGGAACTAGCACAGATACGCAGTATTTT
CDR3 protein: CASSGGTSTDTQYF

J gene: TRBJ2-2
D gene: TRBD2
V gene: TRBV5-5
CDR3 length: 17
clone size: few
CDR3 DNA: TGTGCCAGCAGCTTGGCCCTAGCGGCGCCGAACACCGGGGAGCTGTTTTTT
CDR3 protein: CASSLALAAPNTGELFF

J gene: TRBJ2-3
D gene: TRBD1
V gene: TRBV29-1
CDR3 length: 13
clone size: -
CDR3 DNA: TGCTGCGTTGTAAGGGGGCTTGGAAATACGCAGTATTTT
CDR3 protein: CCVVRGLGNTQYF

J gene: TRBJ2-7
D gene: -
V gene: TRBV12-3/TRBV12-4
CDR3 length: 14
clone size: -
CDR3 DNA: TGTGCCAGCAGTTCCCGGAACCGCTCCTACGAGCAGTACTTC
CDR3 protein: CASSSRNRSYEQYF

J gene: TRBJ2-2
D gene: -
V gene: TRBV27
CDR3 length: 13
clone size: many
CDR3 DNA: TGTGCCAGCAGTTTGAAAGGGTCGGGGGAGCTGTTTTTT
CDR3 protein: CASSLKGSGELFF

J gene: TRBJ2-2
D gene: -
V gene: TRBV13
CDR3 length: 14
clone size: -
CDR3 DNA: TGTGCCAGCAGCTTAGATCCGTTGGGCGGGGAGCTGTTTTTT
CDR3 protein: CASSLDPLGGELFF

J gene: TRBJ2-7
D gene: -
V gene: TRBV7-3
CDR3 length: 11
clone size: few
CDR3 DNA: TGTGCCAGCTTATTGCTCTACGAGCAGTACTTC
CDR3 protein: CASLLLYEQYF

J gene: TRBJ2-7
D gene: TRBD2
V gene: TRBV14
CDR3 length: 18
clone size: few
CDR3 DNA: TGTGCCAGCAGCCAGGGACTAGCGGGAGGGCCGGGTCGCTACGAGCAGTACTTC
CDR3 protein: CASSQGLAGGPGRYEQYF

J gene: TRBJ2-3
D gene: TRBD2
V gene: TRBV13
CDR3 length: 23
clone size: few
CDR3 DNA: TGTGCCAGCAGCGCCTGGGGCCCAGTGAGCGTGGCTAGCGGGGGCCTTAGCACAGATACGCAGTATTTT
CDR3 protein: CASSAWGPVSVASGGLSTDTQYF

J gene: TRBJ2-1
D gene: -
V gene: TRBV4-3
CDR3 length: 15
clone size: few
CDR3 DNA: TGCGCCAGCAGCCCCCGAGACAGGGACTCCAATGAGCAGTTCTTC
CDR3 protein: CASSPRDRDSNEQFF

J gene: TRBJ2-5
D gene: -
V gene: TRBV20-1
CDR3 length: 10
clone size: few
CDR3 DNA: TGCAGATGTGGCCGAGAGACCCAGTACTTC
CDR3 protein: CRCGRETQYF

J gene: TRBJ1-1
D gene: -
V gene: TRBV29-1
CDR3 length: 16
clone size: -
CDR3 DNA: TGCAGCGTCGACCATCAGGAAGGCCGGAGGAACACTGAAGCTTTCTTT
CDR3 protein: CSVDHQEGRRNTEAFF

J gene: TRBJ2-2
D gene: -
V gene: TRBV24-1
CDR3 length: 16
clone size: -
CDR3 DNA: TGTGCCACCAGTGATTGGGGCGTCTTGAACACCGGGGAGCTGTTTTTT
CDR3 protein: CATSDWGVLNTGELFF

J gene: TRBJ2-3
D gene: TRBD2
V gene: TRBV27
CDR3 length: 15
clone size: -
CDR3 DNA: TGTGCCAGCAGCCCTAGCGGGAGGGGTTCAGATACGCAGTATTTT
CDR3 protein: CASSPSGRGSDTQYF

J gene: TRBJ2-7
D gene: -
V gene: TRBV12-3/TRBV12-4
CDR3 length: 16
clone size: -
CDR3 DNA: TGTGCCAGCAGCCCACCGTCCCCGGTGACTACCTACGAGCAGTACTTC
CDR3 protein: CASSPPSPVTTYEQYF

J gene: TRBJ1-3
D gene: -
V gene: TRBV5-1
CDR3 length: 15
clone size: -
CDR3 DNA: TGCGCCAGCAGCTTACAGGAGAGCTCTGGAAACACCATATATTTT
CDR3 protein: CASSLQESSGNTIYF

J gene: TRBJ2-7
D gene: TRBD2
V gene: TRBV15
CDR3 length: 17
clone size: -
CDR3 DNA: TGTGCCACCAGCAGAGACCCTCGGGGCGGGGGAACTTACGAGCAGTACTTC
CDR3 protein: CATSRDPRGGGTYEQYF

J gene: TRBJ2-7
D gene: -
V gene: TRBV28
CDR3 length: 15
clone size: -
CDR3 DNA: TGTGCCAGCACCCCCAGCTCCACCCGGGCCTACGAGCAGTACTTC
CDR3 protein: CASTPSSTRAYEQYF

J gene: TRBJ2-1
D gene: TRBD2
V gene: TRBV27
CDR3 length: 13
clone size: few
CDR3 DNA: TGTGCCAGCAGTTTAGGGACTAGCTCTGAGCAGTTCTTC
CDR3 protein: CASSLGTSSEQFF

J gene: TRBJ2-1
D gene: TRBD2
V gene: TRBV6-5
CDR3 length: 17
clone size: many
CDR3 DNA: TGTGCCAGCAGTTACCCGCTTCGACTAGCGCTTTACAATGAGCAGTTCTTC
CDR3 protein: CASSYPLRLALYNEQFF

J gene: TRBJ2-5
D gene: -
V gene: TRBV7-2
CDR3 length: 12
clone size: few
CDR3 DNA: TGTGCCAGCAGTGTAGCTTTGGAGACCCAGTACTTC
CDR3 protein: CASSVALETQYF

J gene: TRBJ2-5
D gene: -
V gene: TRBV24-1
CDR3 length: 16
clone size: -
CDR3 DNA: TGTGCCACCAGTGACCCCCGCCCCGACTACCAAGAGACCCAGTACTTC
CDR3 protein: CATSDPRPDYQETQYF

J gene: TRBJ2-5
D gene: -
V gene: TRBV3-1
CDR3 length: 16
clone size: -
CDR3 DNA: TGTGCCAGCAGCCAGTTCATCGCGGGGACTCAAGAGACCCAGTACTTC
CDR3 protein: CASSQFIAGTQETQYF

J gene: TRBJ2-1
D gene: -
V gene: TRBV20-1
CDR3 length: 10
clone size: many
CDR3 DNA: TGCAGTCCCGTCAACAATGAGCAGTTCTTC
CDR3 protein: CSPVNNEQFF

J gene: TRBJ2-7
D gene: -
V gene: TRBV25-1
CDR3 length: 14
clone size: many
CDR3 DNA: TGTGCCAGCAGCCAAGGGGGGAGCCTCTACGAGCAGTACTTC
CDR3 protein: CASSQGGSLYEQYF

J gene: TRBJ1-1
D gene: -
V gene: TRBV10-3
CDR3 length: 13
clone size: -
CDR3 DNA: TGTGCCATCAGTGTGGGAGGGGACACTGAAGCTTTCTTT
CDR3 protein: CAISVGGDTEAFF